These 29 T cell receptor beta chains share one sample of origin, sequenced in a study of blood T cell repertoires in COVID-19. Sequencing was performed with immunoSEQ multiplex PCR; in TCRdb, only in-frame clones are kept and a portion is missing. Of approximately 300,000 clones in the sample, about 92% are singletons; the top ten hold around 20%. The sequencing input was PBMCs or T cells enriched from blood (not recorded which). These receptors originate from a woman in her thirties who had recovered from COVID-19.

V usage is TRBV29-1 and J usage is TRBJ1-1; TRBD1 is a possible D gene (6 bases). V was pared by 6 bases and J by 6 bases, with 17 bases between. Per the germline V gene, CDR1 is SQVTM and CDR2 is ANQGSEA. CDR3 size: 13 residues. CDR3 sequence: CSVRGAGGPEAFF. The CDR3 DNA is TGCAGCGTCAGGGGCGCAGGCGGGCCTGAAGCTTTCTTT.

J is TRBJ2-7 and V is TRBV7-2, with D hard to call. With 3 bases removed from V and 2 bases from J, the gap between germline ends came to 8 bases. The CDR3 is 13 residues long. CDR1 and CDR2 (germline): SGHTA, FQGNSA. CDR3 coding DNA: TGTGCCAGCAGCTTCACAGCTACCTACGAGCAGTACTTC. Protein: CASSFTATYEQYF.

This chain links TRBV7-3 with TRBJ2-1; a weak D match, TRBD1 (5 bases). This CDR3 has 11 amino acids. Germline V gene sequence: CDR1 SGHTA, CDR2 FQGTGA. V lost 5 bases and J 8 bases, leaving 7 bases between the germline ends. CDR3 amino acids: CASSQGYEQFF. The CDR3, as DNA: TGTGCCAGCAGCCAGGGCTATGAGCAGTTCTTC.

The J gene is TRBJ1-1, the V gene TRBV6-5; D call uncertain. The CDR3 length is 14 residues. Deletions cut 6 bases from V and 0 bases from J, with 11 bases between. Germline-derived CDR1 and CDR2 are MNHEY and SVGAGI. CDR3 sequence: CASSLSQMNTEAFF. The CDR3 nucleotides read TGTGCCAGCAGCCTTTCCCAGATGAACACTGAAGCTTTCTTT.

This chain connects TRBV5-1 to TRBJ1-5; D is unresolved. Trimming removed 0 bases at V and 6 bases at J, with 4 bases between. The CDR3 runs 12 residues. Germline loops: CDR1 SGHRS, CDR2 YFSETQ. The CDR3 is CASSLDGQPQHF. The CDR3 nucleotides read TGCGCCAGCAGCTTGGACGGTCAGCCCCAGCATTTT.

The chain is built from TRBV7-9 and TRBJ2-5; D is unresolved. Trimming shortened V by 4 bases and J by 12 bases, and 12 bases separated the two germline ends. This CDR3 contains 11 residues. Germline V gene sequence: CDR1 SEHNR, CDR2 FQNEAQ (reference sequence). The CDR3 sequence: CASSSTQLEYF. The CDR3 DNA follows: TGTGCCAGCAGCTCGACTCAGCTGGAGTACTTC. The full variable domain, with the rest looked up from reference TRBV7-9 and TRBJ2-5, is DTGVSQNPRHKITKRGQNVTFRCDPISEHNRLYWYRQTLGQGPEFLTYFQNEAQLEKSRLLSDRFSAERPKGSFSTLEIQRTEQGDSAMYLCASSSTQLEYFGPGTRLLVL.

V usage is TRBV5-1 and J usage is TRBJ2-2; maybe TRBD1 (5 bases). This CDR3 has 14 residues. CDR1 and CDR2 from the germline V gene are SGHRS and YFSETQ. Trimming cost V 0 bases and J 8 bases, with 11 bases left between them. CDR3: CASSLGQRTGELFF. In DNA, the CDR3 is TGCGCCAGCAGCTTGGGACAGAGGACGGGGGAGCTGTTTTTT.

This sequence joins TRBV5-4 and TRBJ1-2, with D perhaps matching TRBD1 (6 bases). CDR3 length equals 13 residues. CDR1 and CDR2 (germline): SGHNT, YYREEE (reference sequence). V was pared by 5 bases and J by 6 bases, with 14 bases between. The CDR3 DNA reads TGTGCCAGCAGGGGGCAGGGGCGCGATGGCTACACCTTC. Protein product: CASRGQGRDGYTF. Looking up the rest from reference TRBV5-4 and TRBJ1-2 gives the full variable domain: ETGVTQSPTHLIKTRGQQVTLRCSSQSGHNTVSWYQQALGQGPQFIFQYYREEENGRGNFPPRFSGLQFPNYSSELNVNALELDDSALYLCASRGQGRDGYTFGSGTRLTVV.

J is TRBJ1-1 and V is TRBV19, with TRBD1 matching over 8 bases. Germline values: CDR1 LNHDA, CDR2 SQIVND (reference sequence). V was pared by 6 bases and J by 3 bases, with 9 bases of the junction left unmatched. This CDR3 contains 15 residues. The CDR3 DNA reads TGTGCCAGTAGCAAGGACAGGGCCACGGACACTGAAGCTTTCTTT. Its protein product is CASSKDRATDTEAFF.

CDR3 region: CSSRNRGKQFF. The CDR3 DNA follows: TGCAGTTCCCGCAACAGGGGAAAGCAGTTCTTC. The V gene is TRBV20-1, the J gene TRBJ2-1; 7 positions match TRBD1. This CDR3 is built from 11 residues. CDR1 and CDR2 (germline): DFQATT, SNEGSKA (reference sequence). Trimming at V came to 8 bases and at J to 11 bases, leaving 9 bases not matched to a gene.

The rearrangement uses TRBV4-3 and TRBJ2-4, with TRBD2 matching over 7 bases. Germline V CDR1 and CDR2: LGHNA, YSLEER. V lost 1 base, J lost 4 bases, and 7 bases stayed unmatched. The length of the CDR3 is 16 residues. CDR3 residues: CASSQVSSGAKNIQYF. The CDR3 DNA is TGCGCCAGCAGCCAAGTTTCCAGCGGGGCTAAAAACATTCAGTACTTC.

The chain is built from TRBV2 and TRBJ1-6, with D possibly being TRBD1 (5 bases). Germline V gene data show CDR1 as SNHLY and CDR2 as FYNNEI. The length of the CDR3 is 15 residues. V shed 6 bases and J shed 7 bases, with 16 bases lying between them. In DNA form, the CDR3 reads TGTGCCAGCAGACGGGACTCCGCTAGGAATTCACCCCTCCACTTT. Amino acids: CASRRDSARNSPLHF.

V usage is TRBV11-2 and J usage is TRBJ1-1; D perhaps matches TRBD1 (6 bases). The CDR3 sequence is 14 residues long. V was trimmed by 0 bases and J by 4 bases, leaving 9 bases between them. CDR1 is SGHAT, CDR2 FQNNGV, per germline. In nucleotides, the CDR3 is TGTGCCAGCAGCTTAGAACAGGGATTCACTGAAGCTTTCTTT. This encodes CASSLEQGFTEAFF.

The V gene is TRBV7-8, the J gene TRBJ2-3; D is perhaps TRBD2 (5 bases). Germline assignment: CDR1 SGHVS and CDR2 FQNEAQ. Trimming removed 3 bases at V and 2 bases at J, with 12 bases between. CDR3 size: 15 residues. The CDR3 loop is CASSLTPDSTDTQYF. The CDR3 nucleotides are TGTGCCAGCAGCTTGACACCGGACTCCACAGATACGCAGTATTTT. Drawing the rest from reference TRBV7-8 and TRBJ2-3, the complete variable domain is GAGVSQSPRYKVAKRGQDVALRCDPISGHVSLFWYQQALGQGPEFLTYFQNEAQLDKSGLPSDRFFAERPEGSVSTLKIQRTQQEDSAVYLCASSLTPDSTDTQYFGPGTRLTVL.

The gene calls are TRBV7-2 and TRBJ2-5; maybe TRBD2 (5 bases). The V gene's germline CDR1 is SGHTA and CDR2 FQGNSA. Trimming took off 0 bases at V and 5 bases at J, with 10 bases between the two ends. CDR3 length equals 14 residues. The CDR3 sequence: CASSLAEARETQYF. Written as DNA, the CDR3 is TGTGCCAGCAGCTTAGCGGAGGCACGCGAGACCCAGTACTTC.

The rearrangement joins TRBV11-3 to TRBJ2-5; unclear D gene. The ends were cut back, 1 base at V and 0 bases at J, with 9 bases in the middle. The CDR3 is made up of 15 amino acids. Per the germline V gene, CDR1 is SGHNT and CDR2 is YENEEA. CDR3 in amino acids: CASSLAFGYQETQYF. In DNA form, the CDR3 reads TGTGCCAGCAGCTTAGCCTTCGGGTACCAAGAGACCCAGTACTTC.

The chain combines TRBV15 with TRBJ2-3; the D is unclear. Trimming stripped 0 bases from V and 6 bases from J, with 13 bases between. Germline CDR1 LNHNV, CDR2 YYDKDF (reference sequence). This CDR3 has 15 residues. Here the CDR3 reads CATSRDPRPGDTQYF. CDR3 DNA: TGTGCCACCAGCAGAGATCCCCGACCCGGGGATACGCAGTATTTT.

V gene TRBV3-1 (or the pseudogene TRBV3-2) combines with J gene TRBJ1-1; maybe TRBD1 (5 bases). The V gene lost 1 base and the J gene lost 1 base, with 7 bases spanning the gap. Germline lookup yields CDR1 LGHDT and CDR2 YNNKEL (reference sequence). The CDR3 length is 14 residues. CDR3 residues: CASSQGGSNTEAFF. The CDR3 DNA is TGTGCCAGCAGCCAAGGGGGCTCGAACACTGAAGCTTTCTTT.

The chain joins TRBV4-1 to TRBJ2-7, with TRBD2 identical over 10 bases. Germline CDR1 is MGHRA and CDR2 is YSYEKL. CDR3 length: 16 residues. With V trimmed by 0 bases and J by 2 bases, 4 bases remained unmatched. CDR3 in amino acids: CASSQEEAGGAYEQYF. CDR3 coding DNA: TGCGCCAGCAGCCAAGAGGAAGCGGGGGGGGCCTACGAGCAGTACTTC.

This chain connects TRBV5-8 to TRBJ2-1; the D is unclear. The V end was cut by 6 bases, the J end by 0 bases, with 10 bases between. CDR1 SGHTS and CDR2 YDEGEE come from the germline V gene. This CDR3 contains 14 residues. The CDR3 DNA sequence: TGTGCCAGCAATATCTACAGCTCCTACAATGAGCAGTTCTTC. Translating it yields CASNIYSSYNEQFF. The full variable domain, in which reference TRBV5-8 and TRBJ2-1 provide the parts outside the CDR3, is EAGVTQSPTHLIKTRGQQATLRCSPISGHTSVYWYQQALGLGLQFLLWYDEGEERNRGNFPPRFSGRQFPNYSSELNVNALELEDSALYLCASNIYSSYNEQFFGPGTRLTVL.

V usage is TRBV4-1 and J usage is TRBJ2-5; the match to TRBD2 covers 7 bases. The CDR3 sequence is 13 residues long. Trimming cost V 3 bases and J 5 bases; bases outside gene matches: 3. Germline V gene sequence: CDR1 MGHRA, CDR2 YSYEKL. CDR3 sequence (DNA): TGCGCCAGCAGCCAGTCCGGGGGGGAGACCCAGTACTTC. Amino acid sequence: CASSQSGGETQYF.

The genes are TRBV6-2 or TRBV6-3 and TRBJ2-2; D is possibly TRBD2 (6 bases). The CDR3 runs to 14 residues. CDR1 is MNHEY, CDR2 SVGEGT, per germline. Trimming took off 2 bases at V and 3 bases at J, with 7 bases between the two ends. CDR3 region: CASSYRRDTGELFF. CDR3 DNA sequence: TGTGCCAGCAGTTACAGGAGGGACACCGGGGAGCTGTTTTTT.

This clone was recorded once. The DNA for the CDR3 is TGTGCCAGCTCACCACAAAACGGCTACAATGAGCAGTTCTTC. Its protein is CASSPQNGYNEQFF. The gene calls are TRBV18 and TRBJ2-1, with unresolved D. The CDR3 is 14 amino acids. Germline loops: CDR1 KGHSH, CDR2 LQKENI. Trimming removed 1 base from V and 3 bases from J, with 7 bases in between.

Written as DNA, the CDR3 is TGTGCCAGCAGGCGGGGACAGGGTTTCTCTCCCCTCCACTTT. It specifies CASRRGQGFSPLHF. V usage is TRBV28 and J usage is TRBJ1-6, with 9 positions matching TRBD1. The CDR3 loop spans 14 amino acids. V was clipped by 6 bases and J by 13 bases; unmatched bases: 10. Germline loops: CDR1 MDHEN, CDR2 SYDVKM.

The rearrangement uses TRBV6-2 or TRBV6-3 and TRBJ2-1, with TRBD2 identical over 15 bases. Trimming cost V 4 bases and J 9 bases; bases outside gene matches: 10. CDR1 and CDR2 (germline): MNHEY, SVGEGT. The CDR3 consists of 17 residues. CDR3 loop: CASSSPGLAGGMGEQFF. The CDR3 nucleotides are TGTGCCAGCAGTTCCCCTGGACTAGCGGGAGGGATGGGTGAGCAGTTCTTC.

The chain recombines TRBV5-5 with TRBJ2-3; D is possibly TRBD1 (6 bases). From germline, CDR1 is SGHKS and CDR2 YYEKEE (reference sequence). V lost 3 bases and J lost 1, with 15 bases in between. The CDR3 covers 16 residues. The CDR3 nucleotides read TGTGCCAGCAGCTCGGAAGTTTCAGGGGGCACAGATACGCAGTATTTT. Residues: CASSSEVSGGTDTQYF.

CDR3 bases: TGTGCCACCAGTGATTTTGGAGACACCGGGGAGCTGTTTTTT. Translated, it gives CATSDFGDTGELFF. The chain couples TRBV24-1 to TRBJ2-2; D unresolved. Per the germline V gene, CDR1 is KGHDR and CDR2 is SFDVKD. The CDR3 has 14 residues. Trimming removed 1 base at V and 3 bases at J, with 5 bases between.

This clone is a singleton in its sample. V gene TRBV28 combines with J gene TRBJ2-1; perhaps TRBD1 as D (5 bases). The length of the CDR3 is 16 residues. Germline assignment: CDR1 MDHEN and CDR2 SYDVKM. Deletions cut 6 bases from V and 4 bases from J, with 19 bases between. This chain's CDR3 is CASSPTTALMYNEQFF. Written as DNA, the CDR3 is TGTGCCAGCAGCCCGACGACAGCGCTGATGTACAATGAGCAGTTCTTC.

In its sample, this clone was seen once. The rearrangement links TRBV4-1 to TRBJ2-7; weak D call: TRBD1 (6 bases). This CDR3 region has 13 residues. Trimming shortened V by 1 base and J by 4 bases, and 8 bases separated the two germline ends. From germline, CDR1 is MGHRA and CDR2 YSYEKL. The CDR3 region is CASSQAQGYEQYF. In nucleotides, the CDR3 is TGCGCCAGCAGCCAAGCCCAGGGGTACGAGCAGTACTTC.